These 18 T cell receptor beta chains were all obtained from the same sample, sequenced in a study of T cell responses to AZD1222 COVID-19 vaccine. Clones were sequenced by immunoSEQ multiplex PCR, and TCRdb holds only the in-frame ones, with some missing. The sample carries some 80,000 clones, about 87% recorded once. Sequencing used peripheral blood, obtained 28 days after the second dose of the MenACWY control vaccine. These receptors were taken from an adult who received the MenACWY meningococcal vaccine as a control.

This rearrangement joins TRBV5-6 to TRBJ1-2; 8 bases fit TRBD1. CDR1 SGHDT and CDR2 YYEEEE come from the germline V gene. The CDR3 is made up of 16 amino acids. V dropped 0 bases and J dropped 3; count of bases not matched to a gene: 7. The DNA of the CDR3 is TGTGCCAGCAGCTTGGCCGGGGGACAGGTAGACTATGGCTACACCTTC. This encodes CASSLAGGQVDYGYTF.

The chain uses TRBV27 and TRBJ1-2; a weak D match, TRBD1 (6 bases). Germline V CDR1 and CDR2: MNHEY, SMNVEV (reference sequence). The length of the CDR3 is 14 residues. The V end was cut by 5 bases, the J end by 3 bases, with 13 bases between. The CDR3 sequence: CASSVDRNYYGYTF. The CDR3 DNA is TGTGCCAGCAGTGTAGACAGGAACTACTATGGCTACACCTTC.

This chain links TRBV5-4 with TRBJ1-5, with TRBD1 identical over 7 bases. Germline CDR1 and CDR2: SGHNT and YYREEE (reference sequence). V lost 1 base to trimming and J lost 6 bases; unmatched junction nucleotides: 4. The CDR3 spans 14 residues. The CDR3 loop is CASSLRDSGQPQHF. The CDR3 DNA reads as TGTGCCAGCAGCTTGCGGGACAGCGGTCAGCCCCAGCATTTT.

The chain joins TRBV5-6 to TRBJ2-7; TRBD1 aligns across 11 bases. Germline CDR1 is SGHDT and CDR2 is YYEEEE. The CDR3 covers 14 residues. V shed 6 bases, J shed 5 bases, and the junction held 7 bases outside the gene matches. Here the CDR3 DNA reads TGTGCCAGCAAACCTCGGACAGGGGGCGACGAGCAGTACTTC. It translates to CASKPRTGGDEQYF.

The gene calls are TRBV9 and TRBJ1-2; D not resolved. V was cut by 5 bases and J by 2 bases, with 13 bases left in between. Germline lookup yields CDR1 SGDLS and CDR2 YYNGEE. This CDR3 region has 14 residues. The CDR3 bases are TGTGCCAGCAGGCGGATGGGATCCAACTATGGCTACACCTTC. Translating it yields CASRRMGSNYGYTF.

The rearrangement uses TRBV6-1 and TRBJ1-6; 9 nucleotides match TRBD1. V lost 6 bases to trimming and J lost 6 bases; unmatched junction nucleotides: 3. CDR3 size: 14 residues. Per the germline V gene, CDR1 is MNHNS and CDR2 is SASEGT. As DNA, the CDR3 is TGTGCCAGCAGACCGGGACAGGGTAATTCACCCCTCCACTTT. It specifies CASRPGQGNSPLHF.

This sequence joins TRBV2 and TRBJ1-2; TRBD1 aligns across 9 bases. This CDR3 contains 16 residues. Germline-derived CDR1 and CDR2 are SNHLY and FYNNEI. V trimming: 5 bases; J trimming: 5 bases; junction bases outside the gene matches: 12. The CDR3 here is CASSFPWTGEGYGYTF. CDR3 DNA: TGTGCCAGCAGTTTTCCTTGGACAGGGGAGGGGTATGGCTACACCTTC. The entire variable domain, with the rest obtained from reference TRBV2 and TRBJ1-2, is as follows: EPEVTQTPSHQVTQMGQEVILRCVPISNHLYFYWYRQILGQKVEFLVSFYNNEISEKSEIFDDQFSVERPDGSNFTLKIRSTKLEDSAMYFCASSFPWTGEGYGYTFGSGTRLTVV.

V and J are TRBV28 and TRBJ1-4, with TRBD1 matching over 9 bases. Germline loops: CDR1 MDHEN, CDR2 SYDVKM. Trimming removed 5 bases from V and 8 bases from J; junction bases left unmatched: 6. The CDR3 runs to 14 residues. DNA for the CDR3: TGTGCCAGCAGTGCACAGGGGGCCGGAGAAAAACTGTTTTTT. As protein: CASSAQGAGEKLFF.

This clone was recorded only once. The chain couples TRBV12-5 to TRBJ1-1; weak D call: TRBD1 (6 bases). CDR1 is LGHNT, CDR2 FRNRAP, per germline. V gave up 0 bases and J gave up 5 bases, with 28 bases separating them. CDR3 size: 20 residues. The CDR3 DNA sequence: TGTGCTAGTGGTTTGGTCAATGTTTGGGACTCGGGGACACAAAAGACTGAAGCTTTCTTT. Its protein is CASGLVNVWDSGTQKTEAFF.

This chain uses TRBV6-5 with TRBJ1-5; D gene unclear. Trimming took 8 bases from V and 3 from J, leaving 14 bases between them. This CDR3 has 14 amino acids. The germline gives CDR1 MNHEY, CDR2 SVGAGI. The CDR3 reads CASDPPTDNQPQHF. The CDR3 nucleotides read TGTGCCAGCGATCCGCCCACGGACAATCAGCCCCAGCATTTT.

This chain links TRBV12-3 or TRBV12-4 with TRBJ1-2; perhaps TRBD1 as D (6 bases). V lost 5 bases and J 7 bases, leaving 11 bases between the germline ends. The CDR3 covers 12 residues. The DNA of the CDR3 is TGTGCCAGCAGTCCCACAGGGTCTGGCTACACCTTC. This gives the protein CASSPTGSGYTF.

V gene TRBV6-5 combines with J gene TRBJ1-3; possible D gene TRBD1, 6 bases. Trimming removed 0 bases from V and 4 bases from J, with 10 bases in between. Germline V lookup: CDR1 MNHEY, CDR2 SVGAGI. CDR3 length equals 15 residues. CDR3 DNA sequence: TGTGCCAGCAGTTACTCACGGGGGCTAGGAAACACCATATATTTT. As protein: CASSYSRGLGNTIYF.

This clone was seen just once. J is TRBJ1-2 and V is TRBV3-1 (or the pseudogene TRBV3-2); 11 bases are a match to TRBD1. Germline V gene data show CDR1 as LGHDT and CDR2 as YNNKEL (reference sequence). V lost 1 base, J lost 8 bases, and 3 bases stayed unmatched. This CDR3 spans 14 amino acids. The CDR3 DNA is TGTGCCAGCAGCCAAGGGGGACAGGGGGTCGGCTACACCTTC. Amino acids: CASSQGGQGVGYTF.

In its sample, this clone was seen once. The V gene is TRBV3-1 (or the pseudogene TRBV3-2), the J gene TRBJ2-7; D gene ambiguous. V lost 3 bases and J 5 bases, leaving 11 bases between the germline ends. Germline V gene sequence: CDR1 LGHDT, CDR2 YNNKEL (reference sequence). This CDR3 is 13 amino acids long. The CDR3: CASSQGSNNEQYF. CDR3 in DNA: TGTGCCAGCAGCCAGGGGTCGAACAACGAGCAGTACTTC.

The V call is TRBV15, the J call TRBJ1-4; D is perhaps TRBD1 (5 bases). Germline V gene data show CDR1 as LNHNV and CDR2 as YYDKDF (reference sequence). V gave up 3 bases and J gave up 4 bases, with 15 bases separating them. The CDR3 has 16 residues. The CDR3 reads CATSRPNQGNNEKLFF. Here the CDR3 DNA reads TGTGCCACCAGCAGGCCTAATCAGGGAAATAATGAAAAACTGTTTTTT. The entire variable domain, with the rest obtained from reference TRBV15 and TRBJ1-4, is as follows: DAMVIQNPRYQVTQFGKPVTLSCSQTLNHNVMYWYQQKSSQAPKLLFHYYDKDFNNEADTPDNFQSRRPNTSFCFLDIRSPGLGDTAMYLCATSRPNQGNNEKLFFGSGTQLSVL.

The V call is TRBV18, the J call TRBJ1-2, with 11 bases lining up with TRBD1. This CDR3 has 19 residues. The germline gives CDR1 KGHSH, CDR2 LQKENI. The J segment lost 2 bases and the V segment lost 2 bases, leaving 13 bases of the junction unmatched. DNA for the CDR3: TGTGCCAGCTCACCATTTCCGGACAGGGGGCCTCTATTCAACTATGGCTACACCTTC. Translating it yields CASSPFPDRGPLFNYGYTF.

This chain links TRBV5-4 with TRBJ1-6; D is undetermined. CDR1 is SGHNT and CDR2 is YYREEE in the germline V gene (reference sequence). CDR3 length: 13 residues. V lost 0 bases and J lost 13, with 11 bases in between. The CDR3 region is CASSLEVREPLHF. The CDR3 coding sequence is TGTGCCAGCAGCTTGGAAGTGAGGGAGCCCCTCCACTTT.

The chain combines TRBV4-1 with TRBJ1-5; D is uncertain. The CDR3 totals 14 residues. Germline V gives CDR1 MGHRA, CDR2 YSYEKL. The V and J ends lost 7 bases and 4 bases respectively, with 14 bases between them. CDR3 sequence (DNA): TGCGCCAGCACCCCGGGTATGGGGAATCAGCCCCAGCATTTT. Amino acid sequence: CASTPGMGNQPQHF.